This record covers a single T cell receptor beta chain. The data derive from a study of blood T cell repertoires in COVID-19. Generated by immunoSEQ multiplex PCR, the TCRdb table keeps only in-frame clones and is missing some. The sample records around 200,000 clones, around 84% being singletons. This CDR3 region has 15 residues. Trimming took off 4 bases at V and 8 bases at J, with 15 bases between the two ends. This TCR was sampled from a woman older than 75 with active or convalescent COVID-19. Input material: peripheral blood. The V and J genes are TRBV23-1 and TRBJ1-6; no reliable D call. TRBV23-1 is annotated as an ORF whose role is uncertain. CDR3 bases: TGCGCCAGCAGTCGCCCGCCACGGGGAGATTCACCCCTCCACTTT. This gives the protein CASSRPPRGDSPLHF.